Each of the 25 T cell receptor beta chains below was sequenced from the same sample in a study of blood T cell repertoires in COVID-19. The protocol was immunoSEQ multiplex PCR, while the TCRdb copy is restricted to in-frame clones and leaves out a portion. Of roughly 75,000 clones listed, less than 90% are singletons. Sequenced input: peripheral blood. These receptors came from an elderly man with COVID-19, enrolled during active disease.

This chain joins TRBV6-5 and TRBJ1-2; no reliable D call. CDR3 length equals 11 residues. V was clipped by 4 bases and J by 6 bases, with 6 bases between them. CDR1 and CDR2 (germline): MNHEY, SVGAGI. This CDR3 reads CASSSRDGYTF. The CDR3 DNA follows: TGTGCCAGCAGTTCGCGGGATGGCTACACCTTC.

The V and J genes are TRBV7-9 and TRBJ2-7; TRBD1 agrees at 8 bases. V gave up 4 bases and J gave up 3 bases; unmatched junction bases: 8. From germline, CDR1 is SEHNR and CDR2 FQNEAQ (reference sequence). The CDR3 totals 15 residues. CDR3 loop: CASSYTGGNIYEQYF. CDR3 coding DNA: TGTGCCAGCAGCTACACAGGGGGGAATATCTACGAGCAGTACTTC.

This rearrangement joins TRBV6-6 to TRBJ2-2; 7 bases fit TRBD2. V was pared by 4 bases and J by 3 bases, with 5 bases of the junction left unmatched. The CDR3 is made up of 15 amino acids. Germline loops: CDR1 MNHNY, CDR2 SVGAGI (reference sequence). In DNA, the CDR3 is TGTGCCAGCAGTTCTACGGGGGGATACACCGGGGAGCTGTTTTTT. This encodes CASSSTGGYTGELFF.

V is TRBV28 and J is TRBJ2-5; 8 bases are shared with TRBD2. The CDR3 extends over 12 amino acids. The germline gives CDR1 MDHEN, CDR2 SYDVKM. The trim removed 7 bases at V and 7 bases at J, leaving 5 bases unmatched. CDR3 protein: CASTGGVGTQYF. CDR3 coding DNA: TGTGCCAGCACGGGGGGGGTAGGGACCCAGTACTTC.

This chain joins TRBV5-4 and TRBJ2-1; D may be TRBD1 (5 bases). V lost 4 bases and J 4 bases, leaving 15 bases between the germline ends. Per germline, CDR1 SGHNT and CDR2 YYREEE (reference sequence). The CDR3 consists of 15 residues. CDR3 coding DNA: TGTGCCAGCAGCATAAGAACAGGCCCGTACAATGAGCAGTTCTTC. Translated: CASSIRTGPYNEQFF.

The CDR3 spells CASSSGGRGQETQYF. DNA of the CDR3: TGCGCCAGCAGCTCCGGGGGGCGAGGACAAGAGACCCAGTACTTC. This chain joins TRBV5-1 and TRBJ2-5; tentatively, D is TRBD2 (7 bases). There are 15 residues in the CDR3. Germline loops: CDR1 SGHRS, CDR2 YFSETQ. With 3 bases removed from V and 2 bases from J, the gap between germline ends came to 14 bases.

The gene calls are TRBV11-1 and TRBJ2-7; the match to TRBD1 covers 7 bases. Trimming cost V 11 bases and J 5 bases; bases outside gene matches: 12. The germline CDR1 and CDR2 sequences are SGHAT and FQDESV (reference sequence). The CDR3 is 13 residues long. The CDR3 nucleotides are TGTGCCTCCACTGGCAGGGACAGAAACGAGCAGTACTTC. Its protein is CASTGRDRNEQYF.

The chain links TRBV6-5 to TRBJ1-5; D gene ambiguous. Trimming cost V 4 bases and J 4 bases, with 11 bases left between them. Looked up from germline, CDR1 is MNHEY and CDR2 is SVGAGI. This CDR3 region has 14 residues. The CDR3 region is CASSSSRANQPQHF. The CDR3 bases are TGTGCCAGCAGTTCTAGCCGCGCTAATCAGCCCCAGCATTTT.

In this sample, this clone turned up once. The V call is TRBV9, the J call TRBJ2-5; D unclear. In germline, CDR1 is SGDLS, CDR2 YYNGEE. CDR3 length equals 14 residues. Trimming removed 4 bases at V and 4 bases at J, with 14 bases between. The DNA of the CDR3 is TGTGCCAGCAGCTCTCTTACCAGGCCAGAGACCCAGTACTTC. Amino acid sequence: CASSSLTRPETQYF.

The rearrangement links TRBV25-1 to TRBJ2-6, with 7 positions matching TRBD1. The CDR3 length is 16 residues. Losses at the gene ends were 1 base for V and 4 bases for J; bases not matched to a gene: 4. In germline, CDR1 is MGHDK, CDR2 SYGVNS. In nucleotides, the CDR3 is TGTGCCAGCAGTGAATCGGGGACAGCCGGGGCCAACGTCCTGACTTTC. Translated: CASSESGTAGANVLTF. Using reference TRBV25-1 and TRBJ2-6 for the parts outside the CDR3, the full variable domain is EADIYQTPRYLVIGTGKKITLECSQTMGHDKMYWYQQDPGMELHLIHYSYGVNSTEKGDLSSESTVSRIRTEHFPLTLESARPSHTSQYLCASSESGTAGANVLTFGAGSRLTVL.

This chain uses TRBV19 with TRBJ1-6, with D possibly being TRBD1 (5 bases). The germline V gene encodes CDR1 LNHDA and CDR2 SQIVND (reference sequence). The V end lost 5 bases, the J end lost 0 bases, and 11 bases lay between the germline ends. The CDR3 extends over 16 amino acids. CDR3 protein: CASSDRRSSYNSPLHF. CDR3 nucleotide sequence: TGTGCCAGTAGTGACAGACGGAGCTCCTATAATTCACCCCTCCACTTT.

This clone came up a few times. The genes are TRBV7-2 and TRBJ1-4; TRBD1 aligns across 7 bases. Germline CDR1 and CDR2: SGHTA and FQGNSA. The CDR3 consists of 16 residues. The junction had 12 bases not matched to a gene; V was cut back by 5 bases and J by 6 bases. The CDR3 is CASSIPWDSRDEKLFF. The CDR3 DNA reads TGTGCCAGCAGCATACCCTGGGACAGTAGGGATGAAAAACTGTTTTTT.

CDR3 sequence reads: CASSYLLRGHGYTF. As DNA, the CDR3 is TGTGCCAGCAGTTATCTTCTGCGGGGCCATGGCTACACCTTC. The chain employs TRBV6-5 and TRBJ1-2; TRBD1 might be the D (5 bases). This CDR3 has 14 residues. The germline V and J ends were trimmed by 3 bases and 6 bases, with 14 bases remaining between them. CDR1 and CDR2 (germline): MNHEY, SVGAGI.

The genes are TRBV5-1 and TRBJ2-1; 9 nucleotides agree with TRBD1. J was trimmed by 6 bases and V by 0 bases; bases with no gene match: 7. The CDR3 extends over 16 amino acids. From germline, CDR1 is SGHRS and CDR2 YFSETQ. CDR3 nucleotide sequence: TGCGCCAGCAGCTTGGCGGGGACAGGGACTGGCAATGAGCAGTTCTTC. Protein sequence: CASSLAGTGTGNEQFF.

The chain recombines TRBV2 with TRBJ1-6; 7 bases align to TRBD1. Looked up from germline, CDR1 is SNHLY and CDR2 is FYNNEI. V gave up 6 bases and J gave up 7 bases; unmatched junction bases: 9. CDR3 length equals 15 residues. This CDR3 is CASRRQGLENSPLHF. Here the CDR3 DNA reads TGTGCCAGCAGACGACAGGGATTGGAGAATTCACCCCTCCACTTT.

A few counts support this clone. The V gene is TRBV10-3, the J gene TRBJ1-2, with D perhaps TRBD1 (5 bases). The CDR3 consists of 12 residues. The germline gives CDR1 ENHRY, CDR2 SYGVKD. Trimming shortened V by 6 bases and J by 4 bases, and 9 bases separated the two germline ends. CDR3 DNA: TGTGCCATCAGACCGACAGCCTATGGCTACACCTTC. Residues: CAIRPTAYGYTF.

This rearrangement joins TRBV3-1 (or the pseudogene TRBV3-2) to TRBJ2-7; weak D call: TRBD2 (6 bases). The CDR3 sequence is 15 residues long. The V end was cut by 4 bases, the J end by 0 bases, with 13 bases between. The germline gives CDR1 LGHDT, CDR2 YNNKEL (reference sequence). CDR3 nucleotide sequence: TGTGCCAGCAGCCCCGGACTACTAAGCTCCTACGAGCAGTACTTC. This gives the protein CASSPGLLSSYEQYF.

The V call is TRBV5-5, the J call TRBJ1-1; 8 nucleotides align to TRBD1. The germline V gene has CDR1 SGHKS and CDR2 YYEKEE (reference sequence). The CDR3 covers 14 residues. J lost 5 bases, V lost 4 bases, and 7 bases had no gene match. The CDR3 protein is CASSNYRGGTEAFF. The DNA for the CDR3 is TGTGCCAGCAGCAACTACAGGGGGGGAACTGAAGCTTTCTTT.

The rearrangement uses TRBV10-3 and TRBJ2-3; D unclear. V dropped 2 bases and J dropped 1 base, with 7 bases sitting between them. The germline gives CDR1 ENHRY, CDR2 SYGVKD. The CDR3 sequence is 14 residues long. The CDR3 DNA reads as TGTGCCATCAGTGAGGCCCAGGGCACAGATACGCAGTATTTT. Protein product: CAISEAQGTDTQYF.

This clone was detected only once. The CDR3 region has the DNA TGTGCTAGTGGTTCGAATTTGGGTCGTCGGGACAGGGTGGTCAATGAGCAGTTCTTC. As protein: CASGSNLGRRDRVVNEQFF. The chain joins TRBV12-5 to TRBJ2-1, with 9 nucleotides matching TRBD1. From germline, CDR1 is LGHNT and CDR2 FRNRAP. The CDR3 length is 19 residues. V lost 4 bases, J lost 6 bases, and 19 bases stayed unmatched.

The chain has TRBV18 and TRBJ1-2; D is uncertain. The germline V gene has CDR1 KGHSH and CDR2 LQKENI. The CDR3 is 14 amino acids. Trimming removed 2 bases at V and 4 bases at J, with 11 bases between. CDR3 region: CASSPSTDFYGYTF. The CDR3 DNA reads TGTGCCAGCTCACCAAGCACCGATTTCTATGGCTACACCTTC.

The rearrangement joins TRBV7-2 to TRBJ1-4, with D possibly TRBD1 on 5 matching bases. Trimming left V 4 bases short and J 4 bases short, with 13 bases between. The CDR3 consists of 15 residues. The germline gives CDR1 SGHTA, CDR2 FQGNSA. The DNA for the CDR3 is TGTGCCAGCAGCTCCCTGGGGCAGGTTAATGAAAAACTGTTTTTT. Translation gives CASSSLGQVNEKLFF. Combining the CDR3 with reference TRBV7-2 and TRBJ1-4 gives the whole variable domain GAGVSQSPSNKVTEKGKDVELRCDPISGHTALYWYRQSLGQGLEFLIYFQGNSAPDKSGLPSDRFSAERTGGSVSTLTIQRTQQEDSAVYLCASSSLGQVNEKLFFGSGTQLSVL.

This chain links TRBV5-1 with TRBJ2-7; TRBD1 matches at 7 bases. The CDR3 has 14 amino acids. The V segment lost 0 bases and the J segment 7 bases; nucleotides outside the gene matches: 7. Germline CDR1 and CDR2: SGHRS and YFSETQ. The CDR3 sequence: CASSLATGVQEQYF. CDR3 nucleotide sequence: TGCGCCAGCAGCTTGGCCACAGGGGTCCAGGAGCAGTACTTC.

The V call is TRBV2, the J call TRBJ2-1, with 10 bases fitting TRBD2. V lost 3 bases and J lost 6; bases outside the gene matches: 8. The CDR3 is made up of 16 amino acids. Germline V gives CDR1 SNHLY, CDR2 FYNNEI. The CDR3 reads CASSDRLAGALNEQFF. The CDR3 DNA reads as TGTGCCAGCAGTGATAGGCTAGCGGGGGCACTCAATGAGCAGTTCTTC.

The rearrangement joins TRBV9 to TRBJ1-5, with D perhaps matching TRBD1 (6 bases). V lost 5 bases, J lost 7 bases, and 16 bases lay in between. The CDR3 contains 14 residues. Germline assignment: CDR1 SGDLS and CDR2 YYNGEE. This CDR3 is CASRSTGPDQPQHF. The CDR3 coding sequence is TGTGCCAGCAGGTCTACAGGGCCGGACCAGCCCCAGCATTTT.